A single sample gave rise to the 22 T cell receptor beta chains below, sequenced in a study of T cell responses to AZD1222 COVID-19 vaccine. The protocol was immunoSEQ multiplex PCR, while the TCRdb copy is restricted to in-frame clones and leaves out a portion. The data hold 90,000 or so clones, with 80% to 90% observed a single time. The sequencing used peripheral blood, collected on day 0 of AZD1222 vaccination. The receptors were sampled from an adult in good health.

The chain recombines TRBV4-2 with TRBJ1-5; 8 nucleotides match TRBD1. The ends lost 0 bases at V and 0 bases at J; junction bases unmatched: 7. CDR1 and CDR2 from the germline V gene are LGHNA and YNFKEQ. The CDR3 runs 18 residues. The CDR3 here is CASSQDSRGRDSNQPQHF. Here the CDR3 DNA reads TGTGCCAGCAGCCAAGATAGCAGGGGGCGGGATAGCAATCAGCCCCAGCATTTT.

V and J are TRBV5-1 and TRBJ2-7, with D uncertain. Germline V gene data show CDR1 as SGHRS and CDR2 as YFSETQ. V lost 0 bases to trimming and J lost 5 bases, with 12 bases between them. The CDR3 runs 14 residues. CDR3 sequence: CASSLAAVEDEQYF. As DNA, the CDR3 is TGCGCCAGCAGCTTGGCGGCAGTTGAGGACGAGCAGTACTTC.

CDR3 nucleotides: TGTGCCAGCAGCTTAGAAAGTCAGTACTATGGCTACACCTTC. This gives the protein CASSLESQYYGYTF. The chain joins TRBV7-2 to TRBJ1-2; D unresolved. The CDR3 totals 14 residues. V shed 1 base and J shed 3 bases, with 9 bases lying between them. Germline loops: CDR1 SGHTA, CDR2 FQGNSA.

The chain carries TRBV7-9 and TRBJ2-4; 10 bases line up with TRBD1. CDR1 and CDR2 from the germline V gene are SEHNR and FQNEAQ (reference sequence). The V gene end was trimmed by 5 bases and the J gene end by 7 bases; junction bases not matched to a gene: 5. This CDR3 spans 14 amino acids. The CDR3 DNA follows: TGTGCCAGCAGCGCGACAGGGGGCAGGAACATTCAGTACTTC. This codes for CASSATGGRNIQYF.

The rearrangement links TRBV19 to TRBJ2-5, with TRBD1 matching over 10 bases. Losses at the gene ends were 4 bases for V and 2 bases for J; bases not matched to a gene: 4. The CDR3 length is 15 residues. Germline-derived CDR1 and CDR2 are LNHDA and SQIVND (reference sequence). DNA of the CDR3: TGTGCCAGTAGTACCGACAGGGGGCGGCAAGAGACCCAGTACTTC. Translating gives CASSTDRGRQETQYF.

This sequence joins TRBV15 and TRBJ2-5, with 10 bases aligning to TRBD1. Germline V lookup: CDR1 LNHNV, CDR2 YYDKDF (reference sequence). The V gene end was trimmed by 5 bases and the J gene end by 4 bases; junction bases not matched to a gene: 7. CDR3 size: 15 residues. The CDR3 region has the DNA TGTGCCACCAGCCAATCGGGACAGGGGAGAGAGACCCAGTACTTC. Translating it yields CATSQSGQGRETQYF.

J is TRBJ2-7 and V is TRBV7-2; 8 nucleotides line up with TRBD2. The CDR3 totals 14 residues. CDR1 and CDR2 from the germline V gene are SGHTA and FQGNSA. The trim removed 3 bases at V and 6 bases at J, leaving 7 bases unmatched. CDR3: CASSFGLAGIEQYF. CDR3 DNA: TGTGCCAGCAGCTTTGGGCTAGCGGGTATCGAGCAGTACTTC.

This rearrangement joins TRBV18 to TRBJ1-5, with D unclear. This CDR3 has 13 amino acids. In germline, CDR1 is KGHSH, CDR2 LQKENI. V was cut by 4 bases and J by 6 bases, with 10 bases left in between. CDR3 protein: CASSLGAGQPQHF. The CDR3 nucleotides are TGTGCCAGCTCACTAGGTGCGGGTCAGCCCCAGCATTTT.

This clone rates as medium-sized (0.01 to 0.1%). This chain connects TRBV7-9 to TRBJ2-1; D remains ambiguous. The CDR3 covers 16 residues. Germline V lookup: CDR1 SEHNR, CDR2 FQNEAQ (reference sequence). Trimming cost V 6 bases and J 0 bases, with 15 bases left between them. The CDR3 sequence: CASRHDLSGSYNEQFF. CDR3 nucleotide sequence: TGTGCCAGCAGGCATGACTTGTCCGGCTCCTACAATGAGCAGTTCTTC.

V and J are TRBV7-2 and TRBJ2-7; TRBD2 agrees at 7 bases. Germline values: CDR1 SGHTA, CDR2 FQGNSA. The V gene end was trimmed by 2 bases and the J gene end by 2 bases; junction bases not matched to a gene: 3. The CDR3 covers 14 residues. The CDR3 spells CASSLWGGPYEQYF. DNA of the CDR3: TGTGCCAGCAGCTTATGGGGAGGGCCCTACGAGCAGTACTTC.

The chain employs TRBV5-4 and TRBJ2-7; weak D call: TRBD2 (6 bases). CDR3 length equals 13 residues. Trimming removed 4 bases at V and 6 bases at J, with 14 bases between. The germline CDR1 and CDR2 sequences are SGHNT and YYREEE (reference sequence). CDR3 sequence: CASSEGLSIEQYF. CDR3 coding DNA: TGTGCCAGCAGCGAGGGACTGTCGATCGAGCAGTACTTC.

Written as DNA, the CDR3 is TGTGCCAGAAGCTGCCGGGGGACAGGGGTAAGCTACGAGCAGTACTTC. Translating it yields CARSCRGTGVSYEQYF. V is TRBV5-3 and J is TRBJ2-7; 10 bases line up with TRBD1. TRBV5-3 belongs to the ORF category, with a function that is uncertain. The CDR3 length is 16 residues. With 3 bases clipped from V and 3 bases from J, the junction kept 9 bases outside the gene matches.

The gene calls are TRBV11-3 and TRBJ2-1; TRBD2 might be the D (5 bases). The CDR3 loop spans 14 amino acids. The germline gives CDR1 SGHNT, CDR2 YENEEA. Between the trimmed V and J ends, which lost 3 bases and 4 bases, there was a span of 10 bases. CDR3 protein: CASSFVLEYNEQFF. CDR3 in DNA: TGTGCCAGCAGCTTCGTACTAGAATACAATGAGCAGTTCTTC. The whole variable domain, remainder taken from reference TRBV11-3 and TRBJ2-1, is EAGVVQSPRYKIIEKKQPVAFWCNPISGHNTLYWYLQNLGQGPELLIRYENEEAVDDSQLPKDRFSAERLKGVDSTLKIQPAELGDSAVYLCASSFVLEYNEQFFGPGTRLTVL.

This clone was counted a single time. This chain uses TRBV21-1 with TRBJ2-5; the table calls TRBD2, which could not be checked here. TRBV21-1 is designated a pseudogene. The CDR3 loop spans 17 amino acids. The CDR3 DNA follows: TGTGCCAGCAGCAAAGCGCCAGGAGGACGTCGTCGAGAGACCCAGTACTTC. It is translated as CASSKAPGGRRRETQYF.

This clone occurred a few times. This chain connects TRBV6-5 to TRBJ1-6, with D perhaps TRBD1 (6 bases). The CDR3 covers 14 residues. V was trimmed by 7 bases and J by 5 bases, leaving 12 bases between them. Germline CDR1 MNHEY, CDR2 SVGAGI. The DNA of the CDR3 is TGTGCCAGCACCCGGGCAGGGGATAATTCACCCCTCCACTTT. Amino acids: CASTRAGDNSPLHF.

The V gene is TRBV5-1, the J gene TRBJ1-1; unclear D gene. Trimming stripped 8 bases from V and 5 bases from J, with 19 bases between. The CDR3 sequence is 14 residues long. CDR1 SGHRS and CDR2 YFSETQ come from the germline V gene. CDR3: CASNSGPTSTEAFF. CDR3 DNA sequence: TGCGCCAGTAATTCCGGCCCGACGAGTACTGAAGCTTTCTTT.

V and J are TRBV7-2 and TRBJ2-1; D is unresolved. The germline gives CDR1 SGHTA, CDR2 FQGNSA. Between the trimmed V and J ends, which lost 2 bases and 0 bases, there was a span of 11 bases. The CDR3 is 16 residues long. The CDR3: CASSLRRLSSYNEQFF. DNA for the CDR3: TGTGCCAGCAGCTTAAGAAGGCTCAGCTCCTACAATGAGCAGTTCTTC.

The CDR3 sequence is CASSLEGGRDSPLHF. CDR3 sequence (DNA): TGCGCCAGCAGCTTGGAGGGCGGGAGGGATTCACCCCTCCACTTT. This chain connects TRBV5-1 to TRBJ1-6; D gene uncertain. With 0 bases removed from V and 8 bases from J, the gap between germline ends came to 12 bases. The CDR3 sequence is 15 residues long. The germline gives CDR1 SGHRS, CDR2 YFSETQ. The whole variable domain, filled in from reference TRBV5-1 and TRBJ1-6, reads KAGVTQTPRYLIKTRGQQVTLSCSPISGHRSVSWYQQTPGQGLQFLFEYFSETQRNKGNFPGRFSGRQFSNSRSEMNVSTLELGDSALYLCASSLEGGRDSPLHFGNGTRLTVT.

The V gene is TRBV3-1 (or the pseudogene TRBV3-2), the J gene TRBJ1-6; D gene unclear. This CDR3 is built from 14 residues. CDR1 is LGHDT and CDR2 is YNNKEL in the germline V gene (reference sequence). V gave up 1 base and J gave up 6 bases, with 7 bases separating them. The CDR3 is CASSQGTINSPLHF. In DNA, the CDR3 is TGTGCCAGCAGCCAAGGGACCATTAATTCACCCCTCCACTTT.

V usage is TRBV30 and J usage is TRBJ1-1; D uncertain. This CDR3 contains 13 residues. V was pared by 0 bases and J by 5 bases, with 10 bases between. CDR1 and CDR2 from the germline V gene are GTSNPN and SVGIG (reference sequence). In DNA, the CDR3 is TGTGCCTGGAGTGTTATATCCGGGACTGAAGCTTTCTTT. It yields the protein CAWSVISGTEAFF.

The J gene is TRBJ2-3, the V gene TRBV5-1, with D maybe TRBD2 (6 bases). CDR3 size: 15 residues. Trimming removed 0 bases at V and 3 bases at J, with 11 bases between. Germline values: CDR1 SGHRS, CDR2 YFSETQ. The chain's CDR3 is CASSLEREITDTQYF. CDR3 DNA sequence: TGCGCCAGCAGCTTGGAACGGGAGATAACAGATACGCAGTATTTT.

The DNA for the CDR3 is TGTGCCAGCAGTGAGACTAGAGATACGCAGTATTTT. Translating gives CASSETRDTQYF. The rearrangement links TRBV6-1 to TRBJ2-3, with D possibly TRBD2 on 6 matching bases. Trimming cost V 3 bases and J 5 bases, with 6 bases left between them. This CDR3 is 12 amino acids long. In germline, CDR1 is MNHNS, CDR2 SASEGT.